The present entry profiles one T cell receptor (beta chain) with its context. The sample comes from a study of identical twins. TCRdb re-analysed the 5' RACE reads in MiXCR, keeping a single row per CDR3 protein. The table records roughly 480,000 distinct CDR3 sequences, about 24% of them present only once. Trimming took 3 bases from V and 1 from J, leaving 6 bases between them. Germline V gives CDR1 DFQATT, CDR2 SNEGSKA (reference sequence). This CDR3 region has 13 residues. The same sample was also studied in work on T cells expressing NK-cell markers. That work adds: Of eight sequenced donors, seven were HCMV-seropositive and one HCMV-seronegative.

Sequenced sample: CD4+ T cells sorted from blood. This TCR was recovered from a woman under 30 in good health. V and J are TRBV20-1 and TRBJ2-2, with D possibly matching TRBD1 (6 bases). The CDR3 coding sequence is TGCAGTGCTAGGGGACAGAACACCGGGGAGCTGTTTTTT. This gives the protein CSARGQNTGELFF.